A single sample gave rise to the 22 T cell receptor beta chains below, sequenced in a study of OX40 agonist ivuxolimab in advanced cancers. This table comes from immunoSEQ multiplex PCR, and its TCRdb copy is limited to in-frame clones, with some not included. The table lists some 40,000 clones, about 83% of them singletons. Specimen: CD4+ or CD8+ T cells sorted from blood, collected in a trial of the OX40 agonist ivuxolimab. The source of these receptors is an adult with an advanced solid tumor such as melanoma, head and neck, liver or kidney cancer.

A few counts support this clone. Other DNA sequences in this specimen translate into the identical CDR3. This chain uses TRBV30 with TRBJ2-1, with TRBD1 matching over 10 bases. Germline V gives CDR1 GTSNPN, CDR2 SVGIG (reference sequence). Trimming took 3 bases from V and 4 from J; bases not matched to a gene: 3. The CDR3 has 14 amino acids. CDR3 residues: CAWSSDRGYNEQFF. For the CDR3, the DNA is TGTGCCTGGAGCTCGGACAGGGGGTACAATGAGCAGTTCTTC.

The gene calls are TRBV6-5 and TRBJ1-3; no clear D. The CDR3 is 12 amino acids. Germline CDR1 and CDR2: MNHEY and SVGAGI. The ends were cut back, 5 bases at V and 4 bases at J, with 6 bases in the middle. CDR3 sequence: CASSPGGNTIYF. CDR3 nucleotide sequence: TGTGCCAGCAGTCCAGGAGGAAACACCATATATTTT.

This clone was observed a few times. This sequence joins TRBV21-1 and TRBJ1-4; the table gives TRBD1 as D, unverified against the DNA. TRBV21-1 has pseudogene status. The CDR3 sequence is 15 residues long. As DNA, the CDR3 is TGTGCCAGCAGTCGGAACAGGGGGGGTGGTGAAAAACTGTTTTTT. Translated, it gives CASSRNRGGGEKLFF.

The genes are TRBV6-5 and TRBJ1-2; D remains ambiguous. Deletions cut 0 bases from V and 6 bases from J, with 17 bases between. The CDR3 is 16 residues long. Germline lookup yields CDR1 MNHEY and CDR2 SVGAGI. DNA of the CDR3: TGTGCCAGCAGTTACTCGATTTTAGGCAGAGCTGATGGCTACACCTTC. Translated: CASSYSILGRADGYTF.

CDR3 protein: CASSLGGEYYNEQFF. The CDR3 coding sequence is TGTGCCAGCAGCTTGGGGGGGGAGTACTACAATGAGCAGTTCTTC. The J gene is TRBJ2-1, the V gene TRBV5-4, with D possibly TRBD2 on 6 matching bases. The CDR3 is 15 amino acids. Germline V gene lookup returns CDR1 SGHNT and CDR2 YYREEE (reference sequence). Trimming pared 0 bases from V and 3 bases from J, leaving 10 bases between.

The V call is TRBV11-1, the J call TRBJ2-3, with D hard to call. Germline V lookup: CDR1 SGHAT, CDR2 FQDESV (reference sequence). This CDR3 contains 15 residues. Trimming took off 0 bases at V and 0 bases at J, with 7 bases between the two ends. CDR3 loop: CASSLAASSTDTQYF. CDR3 DNA sequence: TGTGCCAGCAGCTTAGCCGCGTCTAGCACAGATACGCAGTATTTT.

The V and J genes are TRBV6-5 and TRBJ1-1; D is unclear. The ends were cut back, 2 bases at V and 6 bases at J, with 10 bases in the middle. This CDR3 has 13 residues. Germline loops: CDR1 MNHEY, CDR2 SVGAGI. CDR3 protein: CASSYRTIAEAFF. The CDR3 DNA follows: TGTGCCAGCAGTTACCGTACCATAGCTGAAGCTTTCTTT.

The chain recombines TRBV7-8 with TRBJ2-1, with TRBD1 as a possible D gene (6 bases). V lost 1 base and J lost 1, with 20 bases in between. CDR1 and CDR2 from the germline V gene are SGHVS and FQNEAQ. The CDR3 extends over 19 amino acids. CDR3 amino acids: CASSLDMRGWESSYNEQFF. The CDR3 nucleotides are TGTGCCAGCAGCTTAGATATGAGGGGGTGGGAGTCTTCCTACAATGAGCAGTTCTTC.

The chain uses TRBV7-9 and TRBJ1-6; D is unclear. Germline loops: CDR1 SEHNR, CDR2 FQNEAQ (reference sequence). V gave up 5 bases and J gave up 5 bases, with 13 bases separating them. CDR3 length equals 15 residues. Written as DNA, the CDR3 is TGTGCCAGCAGCCCCCTGAAAGTGGATAATTCACCCCTCCACTTT. Its protein is CASSPLKVDNSPLHF.

This clone was seen once. This chain joins TRBV6-6 and TRBJ2-3, with D maybe TRBD1 (6 bases). The ends were cut back, 5 bases at V and 2 bases at J, with 14 bases in the middle. This CDR3 contains 15 residues. Per germline, CDR1 MNHNY and CDR2 SVGAGI (reference sequence). The CDR3 sequence: CASSPQGYDTDTQYF. CDR3 DNA sequence: TGTGCCAGCAGTCCTCAGGGGTACGACACAGATACGCAGTATTTT.

The chain couples TRBV28 to TRBJ1-4, with a weak D call TRBD1 (6 bases). CDR1 MDHEN and CDR2 SYDVKM come from the germline V gene. The germline V and J ends were trimmed by 4 bases and 8 bases, with 14 bases remaining between them. The CDR3 is made up of 14 amino acids. The CDR3 DNA is TGTGCCAGCAGTTCCCGGGGGGCGGGGGAAAAACTGTTTTTT. This translates into CASSSRGAGEKLFF.

The chain employs TRBV6-1 and TRBJ1-2, with 8 bases fitting TRBD1. V was pared by 5 bases and J by 4 bases, with 3 bases of the junction left unmatched. Looked up from germline, CDR1 is MNHNS and CDR2 is SASEGT. This CDR3 has 13 amino acids. The CDR3 DNA is TGTGCCAGCAGTTTAACAGGGGGCTATGGCTACACCTTC. This sequence encodes CASSLTGGYGYTF.

This clone was recorded only once. V and J are TRBV5-1 and TRBJ2-7; 13 bases are shared with TRBD2. Germline-derived CDR1 and CDR2 are SGHRS and YFSETQ. CDR3 length: 15 amino acids. J was trimmed by 7 bases and V by 4 bases; bases with no gene match: 8. In DNA, the CDR3 is TGCGCCAGCAGCGAAGGGACTAGCGGGGTGAGAGAGCAGTACTTC. The encoded protein is CASSEGTSGVREQYF.

The gene calls are TRBV28 and TRBJ2-7; TRBD2 might be the D (5 bases). The CDR3 loop spans 12 amino acids. Trimming pared 7 bases from V and 5 bases from J, leaving 12 bases between. Germline CDR1 MDHEN, CDR2 SYDVKM. The chain's CDR3 is CASTGISNEQYF. Here the CDR3 DNA reads TGTGCCAGCACCGGGATTTCGAACGAGCAGTACTTC.

The genes are TRBV6-1 and TRBJ1-2, with TRBD1 matching over 7 bases. The junction had 12 bases not matched to a gene; V was cut back by 4 bases and J by 7 bases. The germline V gene has CDR1 MNHNS and CDR2 SASEGT. This CDR3 comprises 15 residues. In nucleotides, the CDR3 is TGTGCCAGCAGTGGTCTTAGGCAGGGGGACGGTGGCTACACCTTC. Protein sequence: CASSGLRQGDGGYTF.

The V and J genes are TRBV6-4 and TRBJ2-3, with D unclear. CDR3 length: 15 amino acids. CDR1 and CDR2 (germline): MRHNA, SNTAGT. Trimming took off 4 bases at V and 2 bases at J, with 13 bases between the two ends. In DNA, the CDR3 is TGTGCCAGCAGTGTAAGGCCTGAATCCACAGATACGCAGTATTTT. Amino acid sequence: CASSVRPESTDTQYF.

In its sample, this clone was seen once. This chain joins TRBV19 and TRBJ1-5, with 7 bases that match TRBD1. The germline V gene has CDR1 LNHDA and CDR2 SQIVND (reference sequence). The CDR3 has 15 residues. The junction had 5 bases not matched to a gene; V was cut back by 0 bases and J by 6 bases. The DNA for the CDR3 is TGTGCCAGTAGTATAGAAGACAGGGCAGGTCAGCCCCAGCATTTT. Translating gives CASSIEDRAGQPQHF.

V and J are TRBV10-1 and TRBJ2-1; a weak D match, TRBD1 (6 bases). Germline V gene data show CDR1 as WNHNN and CDR2 as SYGVQD (reference sequence). The V end lost 7 bases, the J end lost 9 bases, and 16 bases lay between the germline ends. The CDR3 extends over 13 amino acids. The CDR3 is CASIQDRGGEQFF. The CDR3 coding sequence is TGCGCCAGCATCCAGGACCGAGGGGGTGAGCAGTTCTTC.

The sample holds a few counts of this clone. An end of the junction does not agree with germline; a read error may underlie this. The chain combines TRBV7-2 with TRBJ1-2; 7 bases align to TRBD1. This CDR3 comprises 16 residues. Germline CDR1 and CDR2: SGHTA and FQGNSA. The CDR3 sequence is CASSFDRDRPSEALDF. In DNA, the CDR3 is TGTGCCAGCAGCTTTGACCGGGACAGACCATCCGAGGCACTGGACTTC.

The chain links TRBV9 to TRBJ2-2; maybe TRBD2 (5 bases). Germline V gene sequence: CDR1 SGDLS, CDR2 YYNGEE. Trimming removed 2 bases from V and 7 bases from J, with 6 bases in between. The CDR3 is made up of 12 amino acids. CDR3 amino acids: CASSVRVGELFF. CDR3 sequence (DNA): TGTGCCAGCAGCGTGAGGGTCGGGGAGCTGTTTTTT.

This clone was recorded a few times. The germline gene is not matched at one end of the junction; a read error may be the cause. The rearrangement joins TRBV7-7 to TRBJ1-6, with TRBD1 as a possible D gene (5 bases). This CDR3 contains 13 residues. Per germline, CDR1 SSHAT and CDR2 FNYEAQ (reference sequence). The CDR3 sequence is CASSLGAGSPLHF. CDR3 nucleotide sequence: TGTGCTAGCAGCTTAGGGGCGGGTTCACCCCTCCACTTT.

The chain is built from TRBV5-4 and TRBJ2-2, with D unclear. Trimming took 6 bases from V and 5 from J, leaving 8 bases between them. The CDR3 loop spans 12 amino acids. Germline V lookup: CDR1 SGHNT, CDR2 YYREEE (reference sequence). CDR3 sequence: CASTSRTGELFF. In DNA form, the CDR3 reads TGTGCCAGCACCTCAAGAACCGGGGAGCTGTTTTTT.